This TCR beta chain was documented in a study of brain T cells in children with intractable seizures. Sequenced by immunoSEQ multiplex PCR; TCRdb stores in-frame clones only, minus some. Here the sample spans hundreds of thousands of clones, over 90% being singletons. Time point in this sample: blood from clinic visit 5 months post-surgery; TSC patient then seizure free. Before surgery, patients took at least one anti-epileptic drug. Specimen: peripheral blood, collected 4 to 5 months after surgery. The clonotype originates from a boy younger than two with tuberous sclerosis and intractable seizures.

The CDR3 protein is CASSQLRGQSDTQYF. The CDR3 DNA sequence: TGCGCCAGCAGCCAATTACGGGGCCAGTCAGATACGCAGTATTTT. The chain combines TRBV4-1 with TRBJ2-3, with D perhaps matching TRBD1 or TRBD2 (5 bases each). V lost 2 bases to trimming and J lost 4 bases, with 13 bases between them. Germline CDR1 and CDR2: MGHRA and YSYEKL. The CDR3 sequence is 15 residues long.